The 18 T cell receptor beta chains reported below all come from one sample, sequenced in a study of blood T cell repertoires in COVID-19. Repertoires were generated with immunoSEQ multiplex PCR, while TCRdb's copy carries only in-frame clones and drops some. The table records a few hundred thousand clones, 90% of them present only once. Sequenced input: peripheral blood. These receptors all come from a woman in her thirties or forties with COVID-19, enrolled during active disease.

J is TRBJ1-2 and V is TRBV14, with TRBD1 identical over 8 bases. Trimming took 5 bases from V and 4 from J; bases not matched to a gene: 9. The CDR3 is made up of 15 amino acids. Germline V gene sequence: CDR1 SGHDN, CDR2 FVKESK. The CDR3 loop reads CASSGRDRLSYGYTF. DNA for the CDR3: TGTGCCAGCAGCGGTCGGGACAGGTTGTCCTATGGCTACACCTTC. The full variable domain, rest sourced from reference TRBV14 and TRBJ1-2, is EAGVTQFPSHSVIEKGQTVTLRCDPISGHDNLYWYRRVMGKEIKFLLHFVKESKQDESGMPNNRFLAERTGGTYSTLKVQPAELEDSGVYFCASSGRDRLSYGYTFGSGTRLTVV.

The chain carries TRBV6-2 or TRBV6-3 and TRBJ1-5, with TRBD1 matching over 9 bases. Unmatched junction bases numbered 8, after V lost 2 bases and J lost 3 bases. The CDR3 has 17 residues. The V gene's germline CDR1 is MNHEY and CDR2 SVGEGT. As DNA, the CDR3 is TGTGCCAGCAGTTACGCATCGGGACAGGGCCTCAATCAGCCCCAGCATTTT. Amino acids: CASSYASGQGLNQPQHF.

The chain has TRBV7-8 and TRBJ1-1; D unclear. Trimming took off 1 base at V and 1 base at J, with 10 bases between the two ends. CDR3 length: 15 residues. From germline, CDR1 is SGHVS and CDR2 FQNEAQ. The CDR3 here is CASSLGGAWNTEAFF. CDR3 DNA sequence: TGTGCCAGCAGCTTAGGCGGCGCCTGGAACACTGAAGCTTTCTTT.

The chain links TRBV6-4 to TRBJ1-6, with D unresolved. The V and J ends lost 4 bases and 7 bases respectively, with 11 bases between them. Germline CDR1 and CDR2: MRHNA and SNTAGT. This CDR3 region has 14 residues. This CDR3 is CASSAGGFNSPLHF. The CDR3 DNA reads TGTGCCAGCAGTGCCGGAGGGTTCAATTCACCCCTCCACTTT.

This clone has only one observation. The chain employs TRBV4-3 and TRBJ2-5; no clear D gene. The V and J ends lost 0 bases and 5 bases respectively, with 10 bases between them. The CDR3 loop spans 14 amino acids. Germline loops: CDR1 LGHNA, CDR2 YSLEER. The CDR3 coding sequence is TGCGCCAGCAGCCAAGAGTCTCGCGGCGAGACCCAGTACTTC. Amino acid sequence: CASSQESRGETQYF.

The rearrangement links TRBV23-1 to TRBJ2-7; 7 bases fit TRBD2. TRBV23-1 counts as an open reading frame of uncertain function. After removal of 6 bases from V and 0 bases from J, the junction contained 17 bases not matched to a gene. There are 18 residues in the CDR3. Written as DNA, the CDR3 is TGCGCCAGCAGGTGGACTGACCGGGACTACCCTTTCTCCTACGAGCAGTACTTC. It specifies CASRWTDRDYPFSYEQYF.

The chain recombines TRBV2 with TRBJ1-4; D ambiguous. The germline gives CDR1 SNHLY, CDR2 FYNNEI. V lost 1 base and J lost 0, with 3 bases in between. The CDR3 covers 14 residues. The DNA for the CDR3 is TGTGCCAGCAGTGAAGTTACAACTAATGAAAAACTGTTTTTT. It encodes CASSEVTTNEKLFF.

The genes are TRBV5-6 and TRBJ1-4, with 7 bases matching TRBD1. V lost 1 base and J lost 2; bases outside the gene matches: 5. Germline loops: CDR1 SGHDT, CDR2 YYEEEE. CDR3 length equals 16 residues. The CDR3, as DNA: TGTGCCAGCAGCTTGAATAAGGGGGCCACTAATGAAAAACTGTTTTTT. It encodes CASSLNKGATNEKLFF.

The rearrangement joins TRBV11-3 to TRBJ1-1; D gene unclear. The V end lost 0 bases, the J end lost 5 bases, and 7 bases lay between the germline ends. Germline assignment: CDR1 SGHNT and CDR2 YENEEA. The CDR3 spans 13 residues. The CDR3 bases are TGTGCCAGCAGCTTAGAGGGAGGAACTGAAGCTTTCTTT. Residues: CASSLEGGTEAFF. The whole variable domain, remainder taken from reference TRBV11-3 and TRBJ1-1, is EAGVVQSPRYKIIEKKQPVAFWCNPISGHNTLYWYLQNLGQGPELLIRYENEEAVDDSQLPKDRFSAERLKGVDSTLKIQPAELGDSAVYLCASSLEGGTEAFFGQGTRLTVV.

The chain uses TRBV3-1 (or the pseudogene TRBV3-2) and TRBJ2-1; TRBD2 aligns across 9 bases. Germline V gene sequence: CDR1 LGHDT, CDR2 YNNKEL (reference sequence). The CDR3 runs 15 residues. Losses at the gene ends were 1 base for V and 5 bases for J; bases not matched to a gene: 3. As DNA, the CDR3 is TGTGCCAGCAGCCAAGTAGCGGGGGCGCACAATGAGCAGTTCTTC. This sequence encodes CASSQVAGAHNEQFF.

J is TRBJ2-3 and V is TRBV27; no clear D. The V gene lost 5 bases and the J gene lost 4 bases, with 13 bases spanning the gap. The CDR3 consists of 14 residues. The germline V gene encodes CDR1 MNHEY and CDR2 SMNVEV (reference sequence). The CDR3 reads CASSPYGVPDTQYF. CDR3 nucleotide sequence: TGTGCCAGCAGTCCCTACGGTGTTCCAGATACGCAGTATTTT.

V usage is TRBV7-2 and J usage is TRBJ2-5, with 9 bases identical to TRBD2. Germline V lookup: CDR1 SGHTA, CDR2 FQGNSA. The CDR3 runs to 14 residues. With V trimmed by 4 bases and J by 5 bases, 5 bases remained unmatched. CDR3 sequence reads: CASSSVAGEETQYF. The CDR3 region has the DNA TGTGCCAGCAGCTCTGTAGCGGGAGAGGAGACCCAGTACTTC.

J is TRBJ1-1 and V is TRBV5-4; the D gene is possibly TRBD1 (6 bases). The CDR3 totals 14 residues. The V end lost 0 bases, the J end lost 3 bases, and 9 bases lay between the germline ends. Per germline, CDR1 SGHNT and CDR2 YYREEE (reference sequence). The chain's CDR3 is CASSLEGGDTEAFF. CDR3 nucleotides: TGTGCCAGCAGCTTGGAGGGGGGGGACACTGAAGCTTTCTTT. Full variable domain (remainder filled in from reference TRBV5-4 and TRBJ1-1): ETGVTQSPTHLIKTRGQQVTLRCSSQSGHNTVSWYQQALGQGPQFIFQYYREEENGRGNFPPRFSGLQFPNYSSELNVNALELDDSALYLCASSLEGGDTEAFFGQGTRLTVV.

The chain recombines TRBV19 with TRBJ2-3; 11 nucleotides agree with TRBD1. The CDR3 covers 15 residues. J was trimmed by 3 bases and V by 5 bases; bases with no gene match: 4. The V gene's germline CDR1 is LNHDA and CDR2 SQIVND (reference sequence). The CDR3 DNA sequence: TGTGCCAGTAGTGGAGGACAGGGGGCTACAGATACGCAGTATTTT. This encodes CASSGGQGATDTQYF.

V gene TRBV2 combines with J gene TRBJ2-6, with D unclear. V lost 3 bases to trimming and J lost 2 bases, with 8 bases between them. The CDR3 loop spans 15 amino acids. Germline values: CDR1 SNHLY, CDR2 FYNNEI. This CDR3 is CASSDGRTGANVLTF. Written as DNA, the CDR3 is TGTGCCAGCAGTGATGGCAGGACTGGGGCCAACGTCCTGACTTTC. The variable domain in full, completed from reference TRBV2 and TRBJ2-6, reads EPEVTQTPSHQVTQMGQEVILRCVPISNHLYFYWYRQILGQKVEFLVSFYNNEISEKSEIFDDQFSVERPDGSNFTLKIRSTKLEDSAMYFCASSDGRTGANVLTFGAGSRLTVL.

This chain links TRBV29-1 with TRBJ2-5; D is perhaps TRBD2 (5 bases). The CDR3 runs 12 residues. CDR1 and CDR2 (germline): SQVTM, ANQGSEA. V was cut by 7 bases and J by 1 base, with 10 bases left in between. The CDR3 loop reads CSGLRGQETQYF. The CDR3 nucleotides read TGCAGCGGCTTACGGGGCCAAGAGACCCAGTACTTC.

The genes are TRBV7-2 and TRBJ2-7, with D perhaps matching TRBD1 (6 bases). Germline CDR1 SGHTA, CDR2 FQGNSA. Trimming removed 2 bases at V and 1 base at J, with 12 bases between. The CDR3 is 15 residues long. The CDR3 sequence is CASSLTGRQSYEQYF. CDR3 coding DNA: TGTGCCAGCAGCTTAACAGGGCGCCAATCCTACGAGCAGTACTTC.

This clone occurred once. The chain carries TRBV28 and TRBJ2-1, with 9 bases aligning to TRBD1. This CDR3 comprises 15 residues. Trimming took 9 bases from V and 5 from J; bases not matched to a gene: 11. Germline-derived CDR1 and CDR2 are MDHEN and SYDVKM. CDR3: CASKWTGDRNNEQFF. CDR3 DNA sequence: TGTGCCAGTAAGTGGACAGGGGACCGGAACAATGAGCAGTTCTTC.